This is a list of T cell receptor beta chains from one sample in a study of shared clonotypes between healthy human individuals. Sequencing used immunoSEQ multiplex PCR; TCRdb keeps in-frame clones, though not all of them. Of under 2.5 million clones listed, just under 95% were seen once; the top ten hold 0.3% to 0.45%. Material: naive CD4+ T cells from PBMCs. These receptors were obtained from a man younger than 35 in good health. Some clones in this sample may be carry-over from other donors' samples. Each CDR3 is given with its conserved first and last residue. D genes are given only for firm matches. Only part of the rows carry a size: once, few, many, or a class if the clone is expanded.

size,D,J,V,DNA,CDR3
.,.,TRBJ2-2,TRBV5-1,TGCGCCAGCTTTCCCCTCCCAGAGAACACCGGGGAGCTGTTTTTT,CASFPLPENTGELFF
.,TRBD2,TRBJ2-3,TRBV5-8,TGTGCCAGCACCTCGGGGGGGGGCCAAGATACGCAGTATTTT,CASTSGGGQDTQYF
.,TRBD2,TRBJ2-3,TRBV28,TGTGCCAGCAGTGACGGGGGCGGCGGGAGGACAGATACGCAGTATTTT,CASSDGGGGRTDTQYF
.,.,TRBJ2-1,TRBV5-1,TGCGCCAGCGGGGGGGCCCTAGGTTCCAATGAGCAGTTCTTC,CASGGALGSNEQFF
.,.,TRBJ1-1,TRBV28,TGTGCCAGCAGTAACTCACCTGGGATGAACACTGAAGCTTTCTTT,CASSNSPGMNTEAFF
.,.,TRBJ2-7,TRBV19,TGTGCCAGTAGTATACGGGGGAACTACGAGCAGTACTTC,CASSIRGNYEQYF
once,.,TRBJ1-3,TRBV28,TGTGCCAGCGTTGACTCTTCGGGTGGAAACACCATATATTTT,CASVDSSGGNTIYF
.,.,TRBJ1-1,TRBV15,TGTGCCACCAGCAGAGATACCGGGAGGTTCACTGAAGCTTTCTTT,CATSRDTGRFTEAFF
few,TRBD1,TRBJ2-3,TRBV7-3,TGTGCCAGCAGCCAGGGACAGAGCACAGATACGCAGTATTTT,CASSQGQSTDTQYF
.,.,TRBJ1-2,TRBV4-1,TGCGCCAGCAGCCAAGAAGTACGCGGCTACACCTTC,CASSQEVRGYTF
.,TRBD1,TRBJ1-2,TRBV7-9,TGTGCCAGCAGCGACGACAGGGTCTATGGCTACACCTTC,CASSDDRVYGYTF
.,.,TRBJ2-7,TRBV7-2,TGTGCCAGCAGCTTAGGGGCCGGGAGTGTTTACGAGCAGTACTTC,CASSLGAGSVYEQYF
.,TRBD1,TRBJ2-3,TRBV7-9,TGTGCCAGCAGCTCCGGGACAGGGGGAGATACGCAGTATTTT,CASSSGTGGDTQYF
.,TRBD1,TRBJ1-2,TRBV28,TGTGCCAGCAGGGGACAGGGTTTAGGGAGCTATGGCTACACCTTC,CASRGQGLGSYGYTF
.,.,TRBJ2-3,TRBV27,TGTGCCAGCAGTTGGGTGATCACAGATACGCAGTATTTT,CASSWVITDTQYF
.,TRBD1,TRBJ1-3,TRBV28,TGTGCCAGCAGTTTTTCCCCTCCGGGACAGGGGTCCGACTCTGGAAACACCATATATTTT,CASSFSPPGQGSDSGNTIYF
.,.,TRBJ1-2,TRBV2,TGTGCCAGCAGTGAGAGGGTGGGTGGTGGCTACACCTTC,CASSERVGGGYTF
.,.,TRBJ1-5,TRBV21-1,TGTGCCAGCAGCAAACGCCAGTATCAGCCCCAGCATTTT,CASSKRQYQPQHF
.,TRBD1,TRBJ1-2,TRBV18,TGTGCCAGCTCAGGACAGGGGTCAGGGTATGGCTACACCTTC,CASSGQGSGYGYTF
.,.,TRBJ1-3,TRBV30,TGTGCCTGGAGTGCTAGGGGTACAGGGAAGGTGGCCATATATTTT,CAWSARGTGKVAIYF
.,TRBD1,TRBJ2-5,TRBV6-5,TGTGCCAGCAGGCCGGGACAGCGTCAAGAGACCCAGTACTTC,CASRPGQRQETQYF
.,.,TRBJ1-5,TRBV18,TGTGCCAGCTCCGGGGGTGACAATCAGCCCCAGCATTTT,CASSGGDNQPQHF
.,TRBD1,TRBJ1-4,TRBV6-1,TGTGCCACTGGGACAGGGAGTAATGAAAAACTGTTTTTT,CATGTGSNEKLFF
.,TRBD1,TRBJ1-4,TRBV6-5,TGTGCCAGCAGTTACCGACAGGGCGAATCGGGCGAAAAACTGTTTTTT,CASSYRQGESGEKLFF
.,TRBD1,TRBJ1-5,TRBV28,TGTGCCAGCAGTCAGGGGGATCAGCCCCAGCATTTT,CASSQGDQPQHF
.,TRBD1,TRBJ2-2,TRBV9,TGTGCCAGCAGCTCCCACTCGGACAGGGTGGGGCTGTTTTTT,CASSSHSDRVGLFF
once,.,TRBJ2-7,TRBV7-3,TGTGCCAGCAGCCCTTCCGGGCTCCCCCACGAGCAGTACTTC,CASSPSGLPHEQYF
.,.,TRBJ1-3,TRBV7-9,TGTGCCAGCAGCCCCCGGGCAGTCTCTGGAAACACCATATATTTT,CASSPRAVSGNTIYF
.,.,TRBJ2-3,TRBV19,TGTGCCAGTAGTCAGGTCAGGAGCGCAGTCCGGGCAGATACGCAGTATTTT,CASSQVRSAVRADTQYF
.,.,TRBJ1-4,TRBV7-9,TGTGCCAGCAGTAGCGCCCCACTAAATGAAAAACTGTTTTTT,CASSSAPLNEKLFF
.,.,TRBJ1-5,TRBV6-1,TGTGCCAGCAGTGATTTAACGGGGGAAGGCAATCAGCCCCAGCATTTT,CASSDLTGEGNQPQHF
once,.,TRBJ1-2,TRBV6-1,TGTGCCAGCAGTTCCTCCCTGGCGGCGGGAACCTTC,CASSSSLAAGTF
.,TRBD1,TRBJ1-1,TRBV30,TGTGCCTGGAGTGACAGGGGGCGAGGCACTGAAGCTTTCTTT,CAWSDRGRGTEAFF
.,.,TRBJ1-2,TRBV28,TGTGCCAGCAGTTTAATCGGGCGAAGCGGCTACACCTTC,CASSLIGRSGYTF
.,.,TRBJ1-3,TRBV5-1,TGCGCCAGCAAAGAGGTGTATAGGGGTGCTGGAAACACCATATATTTT,CASKEVYRGAGNTIYF
.,.,TRBJ2-1,TRBV20-1,TGCAGTGCTAGAGGGCGGAGTGAGCAGTTCTTC,CSARGRSEQFF
.,.,TRBJ2-3,TRBV7-2,TGTGCCAGCAGCTTTACGAGAGCAGATACGCAGTATTTT,CASSFTRADTQYF
.,TRBD1,TRBJ2-3,TRBV7-3,TGTGCCAGCAGCCGGACAGGGGAGACAGATACGCAGTATTTT,CASSRTGETDTQYF
.,TRBD1,TRBJ2-7,TRBV28,TGTGCCAGCAAAAGACAGGGTTTCGGGGCCTACGAGCAGTACTTC,CASKRQGFGAYEQYF
.,.,TRBJ2-1,TRBV5-4,TGTGCCAGCAGCTTATCAGGGGCCCTATACAATGAGCAGTTCTTC,CASSLSGALYNEQFF
once,.,TRBJ1-4,TRBV2,TGTGCCAGCAGTGGGGCACGCCAGGGTGGTGAAAAACTGTTTTTT,CASSGARQGGEKLFF
.,.,TRBJ1-1,TRBV18,TGTGCCAGCTCACCTACGGACGGGAACACTGAAGCTTTCTTT,CASSPTDGNTEAFF
.,.,TRBJ2-2,TRBV9,TGTGCCAGCAGCGTAGCGGGGTCGGACACCGGGGAGCTGTTTTTT,CASSVAGSDTGELFF
once,TRBD2,TRBJ2-2,TRBV7-3,TGTGCCAGCAGCTTAACGGCGGGAGCGGACGGGGAGCTGTTTTTT,CASSLTAGADGELFF
few,.,TRBJ1-2,TRBV7-9,TGTGCCAGCAGCTTAGCATTTCCAGGGAATGGCTACACCTTC,CASSLAFPGNGYTF
.,.,TRBJ2-3,TRBV5-1,TGCGCCAGCAGCCTGGGTGCCGCGGGCGGGAATCCAGATACGCAGTATTTT,CASSLGAAGGNPDTQYF
.,.,TRBJ1-5,TRBV4-1,TGCGCCAGCAGCCATCCAGGGAAGAGCAATCAGCCCCAGCATTTT,CASSHPGKSNQPQHF
.,TRBD1,TRBJ2-6,TRBV10-3,TGTGCCATCAGCGGGACAGGGGGCAACCCCTCTGGGGCCAACGTCCTGACTTTC,CAISGTGGNPSGANVLTF
.,.,TRBJ2-5,TRBV5-4,TGTGCCAGCAGCCAGGGAGGGGGAGAGACCCAGTACTTC,CASSQGGGETQYF
.,TRBD2,TRBJ2-3,TRBV10-3,TGTGCCATCAGTGAATGGTCGGCGGGAGGTCCCGATACGCAGTATTTT,CAISEWSAGGPDTQYF
once,.,TRBJ2-3,TRBV6-4,TGTGCCAGCAGTGACTCTCGAAGCGGAGGCACAGATACGCAGTATTTT,CASSDSRSGGTDTQYF
.,TRBD2,TRBJ2-7,TRBV7-2,TGTGCCAGCAGCTCTACTAGCGGGAGGGCCCCCTCCTACGAGCAGTACTTC,CASSSTSGRAPSYEQYF
.,.,TRBJ2-7,TRBV12-5,TGTGCTAGTGCCATAGGTTGGAGCTACGAGCAGTACTTC,CASAIGWSYEQYF
.,.,TRBJ2-7,TRBV11-3,TGTGCCAGCAGCATCGGGCCCTCCTACGAGCAGTACTTC,CASSIGPSYEQYF